Below are 11 T cell receptor beta chains sequenced from a single sample in a study of identical twins. TCRdb re-called the 5' RACE reads through MiXCR, storing one row per CDR3 protein. The table has about 290,000 distinct CDR3 sequences, roughly 8.6% seen once. In addition, the sample was reused for a study of yellow fever vaccine responses in identical twins.

Sequenced input: CD8+ T cells sorted from blood. All receptors derive from a woman aged 18-29 years in good health.

There are many counts of this clonotype. The CDR3 region is CASSYSAPSWGNEQFF. CDR3 in DNA: TGTGCCAGCAGTTACTCGGCGCCCTCTTGGGGTAATGAGCAGTTCTTC. The V and J genes are TRBV6-2 or TRBV6-3 and TRBJ2-1; D is unresolved. Trimming left V 0 bases short and J 7 bases short, with 16 bases between. Germline V gene lookup returns CDR1 MNHEY and CDR2 SVGEGT. The CDR3 totals 16 residues.

This clonotype was observed a few times. J is TRBJ2-7 and V is TRBV28, with 13 bases matching TRBD2. CDR1 is MDHEN and CDR2 is SYDVKM in the germline V gene. J was trimmed by 5 bases and V by 6 bases; bases with no gene match: 19. The CDR3 has 19 residues. The CDR3 spells CASSTEPGLAGSRTHEQYF. The DNA for the CDR3 is TGTGCCAGCAGCACTGAACCGGGACTAGCGGGGAGCCGGACCCACGAGCAGTACTTC.

In its sample, this clonotype ranks as medium-sized (0.01 to 0.1%). The gene calls are TRBV12-3 or TRBV12-4 and TRBJ1-1; D possibly corresponds to TRBD1 (6 bases). The CDR3 is 14 residues long. The V end lost 3 bases, the J end lost 3 bases, and 11 bases lay between the germline ends. The CDR3, as DNA: TGTGCCAGCAGTTTGGGCGGACAGTACACTGAAGCTTTCTTT. Protein sequence: CASSLGGQYTEAFF.

This clonotype was found many times. CDR3 sequence reads: CASSLGADIYYEQYF. The CDR3, as DNA: TGCGCCAGCAGCCTAGGGGCAGATATCTACTACGAGCAGTACTTC. The chain has TRBV4-3 and TRBJ2-7; tentatively, D is TRBD1 (5 bases). This CDR3 has 15 residues. The V end lost 4 bases, the J end lost 3 bases, and 16 bases lay between the germline ends. Germline values: CDR1 LGHNA, CDR2 YSLEER.

This clonotype was counted only a few times. This chain uses TRBV27 with TRBJ2-7; the match to TRBD1 covers 12 bases. The CDR3 extends over 17 amino acids. Germline CDR1 MNHEY, CDR2 SMNVEV (reference sequence). V gave up 5 bases and J gave up 7 bases; unmatched junction bases: 15. The CDR3 coding sequence is TGTGCCAGCAGTACTACCAGAACCGGGACAGGGGGCGGTGAGCAGTACTTC. Protein: CASSTTRTGTGGGEQYF.

The V and J genes are TRBV5-1 and TRBJ2-3, with 10 bases aligning to TRBD1. The CDR3 extends over 14 amino acids. The V gene end was trimmed by 3 bases and the J gene end by 5 bases; junction bases not matched to a gene: 3. Germline CDR1 and CDR2: SGHRS and YFSETQ. The CDR3 is CASSWDRGRDTQYF. The CDR3 coding sequence is TGCGCCAGCAGCTGGGACAGGGGCAGAGATACGCAGTATTTT.

This clonotype was seen many times. V is TRBV4-1 and J is TRBJ1-2, with unresolved D. Trimming shortened V by 0 bases and J by 6 bases, and 8 bases separated the two germline ends. This CDR3 has 13 amino acids. CDR1 is MGHRA, CDR2 YSYEKL, per germline. CDR3 coding DNA: TGCGCCAGCAGCCAAGACTTTGGGGATGGCTACACCTTC. Its protein product is CASSQDFGDGYTF.

The chain is built from TRBV12-3 or TRBV12-4 and TRBJ2-7, with 7 bases identical to TRBD1. V gave up 5 bases and J gave up 5 bases; unmatched junction bases: 12. CDR3 length: 15 residues. The CDR3 DNA follows: TGTGCCAGCAGTCCCGACAGGGAGAGGGCCCACGAGCAGTACTTC. Protein product: CASSPDRERAHEQYF.

The table lists this clonotype with many counts. The chain uses TRBV24-1 and TRBJ2-7; D assignment may be TRBD1 or TRBD2 (5 bases each). The CDR3 runs 15 residues. Germline V gives CDR1 KGHDR, CDR2 SFDVKD. Trimming left V 4 bases short and J 1 base short, with 13 bases between. The CDR3 DNA is TGTGCCACCAGTGAGGCCGGGACGCCGTCCTACGAGCAGTACTTC. Translating it yields CATSEAGTPSYEQYF.

With respect to this clonotype: A read error is possible here, since a much larger clone lies one base away. The chain has TRBV20-1 and TRBJ1-2; 7 positions match TRBD1. Germline V lookup: CDR1 DFQATT, CDR2 SNEGSKA (reference sequence). J gave up 3 bases and V 0 bases, and 1 base lay outside the gene matches. The CDR3 extends over 13 amino acids. The CDR3 region has the DNA TGCAGTGCTAGAGATGACAGGGACTATGGCTACACCTTC. Translating it yields CSARDDRDYGYTF.

The chain's CDR3 is CASSYSIRLAGDTDTQYF. The DNA of the CDR3 is TGTGCCAGCAGTTACTCAATCCGACTAGCGGGAGACACAGATACGCAGTATTTT. The V call is TRBV6-2 or TRBV6-3, the J call TRBJ2-3, with 12 nucleotides matching TRBD2. This CDR3 comprises 18 residues. Per the germline V gene, CDR1 is MNHEY and CDR2 is SVGEGT. V shed 0 bases and J 2 bases; nucleotides not matched to a gene: 6.